The present entry profiles one TCR beta chain with its context. Original methodology: Counts of TCRs in each sample centred on a median of around 92,000 and extended from about 20,000 to 690,000. Via MiXCR, TCRdb re-called the RACE reads, giving one row per CDR3 protein. For this entry, the V and J calls and clone size follow TCRdb and not the study's own pipeline. The sample holds some 350,000 distinct CDR3 sequences; under 8% are singletons and the top ten take around 8.2%. This entry is derived from a study of human T cells and chemical hapten exposure. The time point was: patch test 1, 2 weeks after DPC sensitization. As to treatment: therapeutic diphenylcyclopropenone sensitization with weekly scalp DPC. The specimen comprised whole blood, sampled in connection with sensitization to the hapten diphenylcyclopropenone (DPC). The TCR originated in a woman between 18 and 29 years old with alopecia areata. Some clones in this sample may be carry-over from other donors' samples.

The CDR3 loop reads CSAPETGSGNSPLHF. DNA of the CDR3: TGCAGTGCTCCCGAGACAGGGAGCGGTAATTCACCCCTCCACTTT. This chain joins TRBV20-1 and TRBJ1-6; 7 bases are shared with TRBD1. V lost 5 bases and J lost 6; bases outside the gene matches: 10. Germline CDR1 DFQATT, CDR2 SNEGSKA (reference sequence). The CDR3 loop spans 15 amino acids.